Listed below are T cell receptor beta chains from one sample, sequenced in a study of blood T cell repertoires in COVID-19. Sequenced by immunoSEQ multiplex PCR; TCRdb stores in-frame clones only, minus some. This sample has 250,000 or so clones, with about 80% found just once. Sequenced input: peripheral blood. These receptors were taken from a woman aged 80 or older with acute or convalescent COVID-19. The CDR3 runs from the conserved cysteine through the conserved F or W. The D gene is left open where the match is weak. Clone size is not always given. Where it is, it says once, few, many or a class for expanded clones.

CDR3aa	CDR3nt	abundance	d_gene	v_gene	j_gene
CASSLGQGNNQPQHF	TGTGCCAGCAGCTTGGGACAGGGGAACAATCAGCCCCAGCATTTT	NA	TRBD1	TRBV7-2	TRBJ1-5
CASRSGQGNMGTEAFF	TGTGCCAGCAGATCGGGACAGGGTAATATGGGCACTGAAGCTTTCTTT	once	TRBD1	TRBV27	TRBJ1-1
CASSSSGTGINEQFF	TGTGCCAGCAGCTCATCCGGGACAGGGATCAATGAGCAGTTCTTC	NA	TRBD1	TRBV7-6	TRBJ2-1
CASSPFTRQDYSYEQYF	TGTGCCAGCAGTCCGTTTACGCGGCAAGACTATAGCTACGAGCAGTACTTC	NA	NA	TRBV27	TRBJ2-7
CASGGDRAYGYTF	TGTGCCAGCGGGGGAGACAGGGCCTATGGCTACACCTTC	few	TRBD1	TRBV6-1	TRBJ1-2
CASSPLTGGSGYTF	TGTGCCAGCAGCCCTCTAACAGGGGGCAGTGGCTACACCTTC	NA	TRBD1	TRBV3-1/TRBV3-2	TRBJ1-2
CASKGQGGTGELFF	TGTGCCAGCAAAGGACAGGGAGGCACCGGGGAGCTGTTTTTT	few	TRBD1	TRBV2	TRBJ2-2
CASSINNGYTF	TGTGCCAGCAGCATTAACAACGGCTACACCTTC	NA	NA	TRBV7-9	TRBJ1-2
CASSRLGLSTDTQYF	TGTGCCAGCAGCAGACTCGGACTAAGCACAGATACGCAGTATTTT	once	NA	TRBV2	TRBJ2-3
CASRDRGLANEKLFF	TGTGCCAGCAGGGACAGGGGATTAGCTAATGAAAAACTGTTTTTT	NA	TRBD1	TRBV2	TRBJ1-4
CSASLGTAEAFF	TGCAGCGCTAGCTTAGGGACTGCCGAAGCTTTCTTT	NA	NA	TRBV29-1	TRBJ1-1
CASSPAGLNTEAFF	TGTGCCAGCTCACCAGCGGGCCTGAACACTGAAGCTTTCTTT	few	NA	TRBV18	TRBJ1-1
CASSLGLATGEQYF	TGTGCCAGCAGCCTCGGACTAGCGACGGGGGAGCAGTACTTC	NA	TRBD2	TRBV3-1/TRBV3-2	TRBJ2-7
CATSGLAVYNEQFF	TGTGCCACCTCGGGACTAGCAGTGTACAATGAGCAGTTCTTC	few	TRBD2	TRBV19	TRBJ2-1
CASSIHTNTEAFF	TGTGCCAGCAGCATCCACACGAACACTGAAGCTTTCTTT	NA	NA	TRBV9	TRBJ1-1
CASSVTPQAQLATNEKLFF	TGCGCCAGCAGCGTGACACCGCAGGCCCAATTAGCAACTAATGAAAAACTGTTTTTT	few	NA	TRBV5-1	TRBJ1-4
CSVQHRRETQYF	TGCAGCGTCCAACACAGGCGGGAGACCCAGTACTTC	NA	NA	TRBV29-1	TRBJ2-5
CASSMSSGVNEQFF	TGTGCCAGTAGTATGTCTAGCGGGGTCAATGAGCAGTTCTTC	few	TRBD2	TRBV19	TRBJ2-1
CASRGQRGGLEDTQYF	TGCGCCAGCAGGGGCCAGCGGGGGGGATTAGAAGATACGCAGTATTTT	NA	TRBD2	TRBV10-1	TRBJ2-3
CASRRTGFHNSPLHF	TGTGCCAGCAGGAGGACAGGGTTCCATAATTCACCCCTCCACTTT	few	TRBD1	TRBV2	TRBJ1-6
CATSRDRRGNTEAFF	TGTGCCACCAGCAGAGATCGCAGGGGGAACACTGAAGCTTTCTTT	NA	NA	TRBV15	TRBJ1-1
CASVNRGKNNQPQHF	TGTGCCAGCGTTAACAGGGGAAAGAACAATCAGCCCCAGCATTTT	few	TRBD1	TRBV27	TRBJ1-5
CASTPERGGGTDTQYF	TGTGCCAGCACCCCAGAGCGGGGGGGCGGCACAGATACGCAGTATTTT	few	TRBD2	TRBV6-6	TRBJ2-3
CASSRPGRRTGNTIYF	TGTGCCAGCAGTCGTCCGGGAAGAAGGACTGGAAACACCATATATTTT	NA	NA	TRBV6-2/TRBV6-3	TRBJ1-3
CASSLSYSPLHF	TGTGCCAGCAGTTTGTCCTATTCACCCCTCCACTTT	NA	NA	TRBV12-3/TRBV12-4	TRBJ1-6
CSVTLGPNRNTIYF	TGCAGCGTGACCCTGGGGCCTAATCGAAACACCATATATTTT	NA	NA	TRBV29-1	TRBJ1-3
CASSLGQGSTEAFF	TGTGCCAGCAGCTTAGGGCAGGGTTCCACTGAAGCTTTCTTT	few	NA	TRBV11-1	TRBJ1-1
CASSSQQGPISYEQYF	TGCGCCAGCAGCTCTCAACAGGGTCCGATCTCCTACGAGCAGTACTTC	NA	NA	TRBV5-1	TRBJ2-7
CASRTDYYGYTF	TGTGCCAGCAGGACAGACTACTATGGCTACACCTTC	NA	NA	TRBV6-5	TRBJ1-2
CASSTINGGATEAFF	TGTGCCAGTAGTACCATTAACGGGGGGGCTACTGAAGCTTTCTTT	NA	NA	TRBV19	TRBJ1-1
CASSGGMTGNTIYF	TGTGCCAGTAGTGGGGGGATGACTGGAAACACCATATATTTT	NA	NA	TRBV19	TRBJ1-3
CASSRQSGYEAFF	TGTGCCAGCTCCCGGCAGAGCGGTTATGAAGCTTTCTTT	NA	NA	TRBV7-2	TRBJ1-1
CASRVGQMNTEAFF	TGTGCCAGCAGGGTGGGACAGATGAACACTGAAGCTTTCTTT	NA	TRBD1	TRBV6-5	TRBJ1-1
CASSEQDRVGQPQHF	TGTGCCAGCAGCGAGCAGGACAGGGTGGGCCAGCCCCAGCATTTT	many	TRBD1	TRBV9	TRBJ1-5
CASSFRTVRFTEAFF	TGTGCCAGCAGTTTCCGGACAGTTAGGTTCACTGAAGCTTTCTTT	few	NA	TRBV28	TRBJ1-1
CASSEALQGIEKLFF	TGTGCCAGCAGTGAAGCGCTTCAGGGGATCGAAAAACTGTTTTTT	once	NA	TRBV6-1	TRBJ1-4
CASSLVAGGPGEQYF	TGCGCCAGCAGCTTGGTGGCGGGGGGGCCCGGCGAGCAGTACTTC	NA	TRBD2	TRBV5-1	TRBJ2-7
CASSEGGNTIYF	TGTGCCAGCAGCGAGGGAGGAAACACCATATATTTT	NA	NA	TRBV7-9	TRBJ1-3
CASSLRTGANTGELFF	TGTGCCAGCAGCTTAAGGACAGGGGCGAACACCGGGGAGCTGTTTTTT	NA	TRBD1	TRBV7-8	TRBJ2-2
CASSLGGGGVNYGYTF	TGTGCCAGCAGCTTAGGTGGAGGGGGCGTAAACTATGGCTACACCTTC	NA	TRBD1	TRBV7-9	TRBJ1-2
CASSPGQIHSGNTIYF	TGTGCCAGCTCACCAGGACAGATTCACTCTGGAAACACCATATATTTT	NA	NA	TRBV18	TRBJ1-3
CASSVNMGQLSGNTIYF	TGTGCCAGCAGCGTCAACATGGGACAGCTCTCTGGAAACACCATATATTTT	NA	TRBD1	TRBV7-2	TRBJ1-3
CASSEGLAGAETQYF	TGTGCCAGCAGTGAAGGACTAGCGGGAGCAGAGACCCAGTACTTC	NA	TRBD2	TRBV2	TRBJ2-5
CASSDTLGTGVGYTF	TGTGCCAGCAGTGACACCCTTGGGACAGGGGTAGGCTACACCTTC	NA	TRBD1	TRBV2	TRBJ1-2
CASSKSGRALATDTQYF	TGTGCCAGCAGCAAAAGCGGGAGGGCCCTCGCCACAGATACGCAGTATTTT	NA	TRBD2	TRBV7-9	TRBJ2-3
CAWSLRQGADTQYF	TGTGCCTGGAGTTTGAGACAGGGAGCCGATACGCAGTATTTT	NA	TRBD1	TRBV30	TRBJ2-3
CASRRTGGATNEKLFF	TGTGCCAGCAGAAGGACAGGGGGCGCAACTAATGAAAAACTGTTTTTT	NA	TRBD1	TRBV2	TRBJ1-4
CASGPQGANSPLHF	TGTGCTAGTGGTCCACAGGGCGCTAATTCACCCCTCCACTTT	NA	NA	TRBV12-5	TRBJ1-6
CASTQLAGFQDTQYF	TGTGCCAGCACTCAACTAGCGGGGTTCCAAGATACGCAGTATTTT	NA	TRBD2	TRBV6-5	TRBJ2-3
CASSESGTYTGELFF	TGTGCCAGCAGTGAATCCGGGACTTACACCGGGGAGCTGTTTTTT	NA	NA	TRBV2	TRBJ2-2
CASSRTSGRAVNTGELFF	TGTGCCAGCAGCCGGACTAGCGGGAGGGCCGTAAACACCGGGGAGCTGTTTTTT	NA	TRBD2	TRBV3-1/TRBV3-2	TRBJ2-2
CASSWAVNTEAFF	TGTGCCAGCAGTTGGGCAGTCAACACTGAAGCTTTCTTT	NA	NA	TRBV6-5	TRBJ1-1
CASSLEISYEQYF	TGTGCCAGCAGTTTGGAGATCTCCTACGAGCAGTACTTC	NA	NA	TRBV12-3/TRBV12-4	TRBJ2-7
CASSYSQGASYEQYF	TGTGCCAGCAGTTATTCTCAGGGGGCGTCGTACGAGCAGTACTTC	NA	TRBD1	TRBV6-5	TRBJ2-7
CASSLEGLTGIERNEQFF	TGTGCCAGCAGCTTAGAGGGATTGACAGGGATTGAACGCAATGAGCAGTTCTTC	NA	TRBD1	TRBV11-2	TRBJ2-1
CASSQVAGDQPQHF	TGTGCCAGCAGCCAAGTCGCGGGAGATCAGCCCCAGCATTTT	NA	NA	TRBV3-1/TRBV3-2	TRBJ1-5
CASSLAEGNTIYF	TGCGCCAGCAGCTTGGCCGAGGGAAACACCATATATTTT	NA	NA	TRBV5-1	TRBJ1-3
CASSIGTGSGNQPQHF	TGTGCCAGTAGTATAGGGACAGGGTCCGGCAATCAGCCCCAGCATTTT	NA	TRBD1	TRBV19	TRBJ1-5